A single sample gave rise to the 23 T cell receptor beta chains below, sequenced in a study of blood T cell repertoires in COVID-19. Sequenced by immunoSEQ multiplex PCR; TCRdb stores in-frame clones only, minus some. The table includes around 94,000 clones, about nine tenths detected once. Sequencing input: peripheral blood. Receptors originate from a man aged 18-30 years with acute or convalescent COVID-19.

J is TRBJ2-3 and V is TRBV2; no definite D call. The CDR3 contains 12 residues. V lost 8 bases to trimming and J lost 3 bases, with 9 bases between them. CDR1 is SNHLY and CDR2 is FYNNEI in the germline V gene. The CDR3 spells CASAEVTDTQYF. CDR3 nucleotides: TGTGCCAGCGCAGAGGTGACAGATACGCAGTATTTT.

Points on this clone: Other DNA variants within this sample encode the same CDR3. CDR3 in amino acids: CASSYSGGTEAFF. The CDR3 region has the DNA TGTGCCAGCAGTTACTCAGGGGGCACTGAAGCTTTCTTT. This chain connects TRBV6-5 to TRBJ1-1; D is perhaps TRBD1 (6 bases). This CDR3 has 13 residues. V lost 0 bases to trimming and J lost 4 bases, with 6 bases between them. Germline V gene data show CDR1 as MNHEY and CDR2 as SVGAGI.

V usage is TRBV24-1 and J usage is TRBJ2-1, with D unresolved. The CDR3 spans 14 residues. Trimming pared 1 base from V and 7 bases from J, leaving 10 bases between. The germline V gene encodes CDR1 KGHDR and CDR2 SFDVKD. The CDR3 bases are TGTGCCACCAGTGATTTTGAGGCTGATAATGAGCAGTTCTTC. It is translated as CATSDFEADNEQFF.

This chain's CDR3 is CASSIDSPPGGRGYTF. CDR3 sequence (DNA): TGTGCCAGTAGTATAGATTCTCCCCCGGGGGGACGAGGCTACACCTTC. The V call is TRBV19, the J call TRBJ1-2, with TRBD1 as a possible D gene (5 bases). V was pared by 0 bases and J by 8 bases, with 19 bases between. CDR1 is LNHDA and CDR2 is SQIVND in the germline V gene (reference sequence). The CDR3 has 16 amino acids.

This clone has only one observation. The chain carries TRBV18 and TRBJ2-1; no reliable D call. V was pared by 3 bases and J by 0 bases, with 9 bases between. The germline V gene has CDR1 KGHSH and CDR2 LQKENI. CDR3 length: 15 amino acids. The CDR3 DNA follows: TGTGCCAGCTCACCCCTCGAGGTCTCCTACAATGAGCAGTTCTTC. This translates into CASSPLEVSYNEQFF.

The chain links TRBV12-3 or TRBV12-4 to TRBJ2-1; tentatively, D is TRBD2 (5 bases). V was shortened by 3 bases and J by 10 bases, with 7 bases between the two germline ends. The CDR3 sequence is 11 residues long. This CDR3 reads CASSFTREQFF. The CDR3 DNA is TGTGCCAGCAGTTTCACTAGGGAGCAGTTCTTC.

This clone appeared a single time. This chain uses TRBV3-1 (or the pseudogene TRBV3-2) with TRBJ1-1; tentative D call: TRBD1 (6 bases). Deletions cut 4 bases from V and 7 bases from J, with 10 bases between. Germline CDR1 reads LGHDT; CDR2 reads YNNKEL (reference sequence). CDR3 length: 12 amino acids. The CDR3 spells CASSLQQGEAFF. In nucleotides, the CDR3 is TGTGCCAGCAGCCTTCAACAGGGTGAAGCTTTCTTT.

The CDR3 loop reads CASSEVELPNTEAFF. In DNA, the CDR3 is TGTGCCAGCAGTGAAGTCGAACTCCCGAACACTGAAGCTTTCTTT. The chain has TRBV6-1 and TRBJ1-1; D not certain. The CDR3 is made up of 15 amino acids. V was clipped by 1 base and J by 1 base, with 10 bases between them. Germline CDR1 MNHNS, CDR2 SASEGT.

This rearrangement joins TRBV19 to TRBJ1-5; unclear D gene. Germline V gene sequence: CDR1 LNHDA, CDR2 SQIVND (reference sequence). The CDR3 is 16 amino acids. Trimming shortened V by 8 bases and J by 5 bases, and 22 bases separated the two germline ends. The CDR3 nucleotides are TGTGCCAGTTCGCCACGTGCCCGGGGTTTGGATCAGCCCCAGCATTTT. This gives the protein CASSPRARGLDQPQHF. Looking up the rest from reference TRBV19 and TRBJ1-5 gives the full variable domain: DGGITQSPKYLFRKEGQNVTLSCEQNLNHDAMYWYRQDPGQGLRLIYYSQIVNDFQKGDIAEGYSVSREKKESFPLTVTSAQKNPTAFYLCASSPRARGLDQPQHFGDGTRLSIL.

The chain uses TRBV5-4 and TRBJ1-1; D is perhaps TRBD1 (5 bases). The CDR3 runs 13 residues. The V gene's germline CDR1 is SGHNT and CDR2 YYREEE (reference sequence). V was trimmed by 4 bases and J by 7 bases, leaving 14 bases between them. CDR3 in amino acids: CASSLSDRIEAFF. CDR3 bases: TGTGCCAGCAGCCTGTCTGACAGAATTGAAGCTTTCTTT.

The V gene is TRBV2, the J gene TRBJ1-1; 10 bases agree with TRBD1. CDR1 and CDR2 (germline): SNHLY, FYNNEI. V trimming: 4 bases; J trimming: 7 bases; junction bases outside the gene matches: 9. This CDR3 region has 15 residues. The CDR3, as DNA: TGTGCCAGCAGTGCCCCGACAGGGGGCATCGGTGAAGCTTTCTTT. Its protein is CASSAPTGGIGEAFF. The entire variable domain, with the rest obtained from reference TRBV2 and TRBJ1-1, is as follows: EPEVTQTPSHQVTQMGQEVILRCVPISNHLYFYWYRQILGQKVEFLVSFYNNEISEKSEIFDDQFSVERPDGSNFTLKIRSTKLEDSAMYFCASSAPTGGIGEAFFGQGTRLTVV.

The chain links TRBV5-1 to TRBJ1-4; D is unclear. Germline CDR1 and CDR2: SGHRS and YFSETQ. This CDR3 region has 17 residues. V gave up 4 bases and J gave up 0 bases, with 16 bases separating them. The CDR3 reads CASSLRQGPTTNEKLFF. The CDR3 nucleotides are TGCGCCAGCAGCCTCAGACAAGGCCCCACAACTAATGAAAAACTGTTTTTT.

The V gene is TRBV27, the J gene TRBJ1-5, with 7 bases lining up with TRBD1. The CDR3 is 17 amino acids. V dropped 6 bases and J dropped 0; count of bases not matched to a gene: 11. CDR1 is MNHEY and CDR2 is SMNVEV in the germline V gene (reference sequence). The CDR3 spells CASRWQGGRYSNQPQHF. In DNA form, the CDR3 reads TGTGCCAGCAGATGGCAAGGGGGCCGCTATAGCAATCAGCCCCAGCATTTT.

The rearrangement links TRBV24-1 to TRBJ2-3; TRBD2 agrees at 12 bases. The germline V gene has CDR1 KGHDR and CDR2 SFDVKD. The V segment lost 3 bases and the J segment 1 base; nucleotides outside the gene matches: 7. CDR3 length equals 18 residues. The chain's CDR3 is CATSDPLAGGPRTDTQYF. The CDR3 nucleotides are TGTGCCACCAGTGATCCGCTAGCGGGAGGGCCGCGCACAGATACGCAGTATTTT.

The chain is built from TRBV7-9 and TRBJ2-1; the D gene is possibly TRBD2 (6 bases). Germline CDR1 and CDR2: SEHNR and FQNEAQ (reference sequence). Trimming pared 2 bases from V and 5 bases from J, leaving 19 bases between. There are 17 residues in the CDR3. This chain's CDR3 is CASSLIRAGPVDNEQFF. The DNA of the CDR3 is TGTGCCAGCAGCTTAATCAGGGCGGGACCCGTAGACAATGAGCAGTTCTTC.

The rearrangement uses TRBV7-2 and TRBJ1-6; tentatively, D is TRBD1 (6 bases). The CDR3 is 15 residues long. Trimming took 5 bases from V and 10 from J, leaving 18 bases between them. Per germline, CDR1 SGHTA and CDR2 FQGNSA. The CDR3 spells CASSITRGEGSPLHF. The CDR3 DNA sequence: TGTGCCAGCAGCATTACCAGGGGAGAAGGGTCACCCCTCCACTTT.

V and J are TRBV25-1 and TRBJ1-4; 10 bases are shared with TRBD1. The CDR3 runs 16 residues. Germline trimming cut 1 base from V and 6 bases from J; bases unmatched to any gene: 5. Germline V lookup: CDR1 MGHDK, CDR2 SYGVNS. This CDR3 reads CASSELRTGGDEKLFF. CDR3 DNA sequence: TGTGCCAGCAGTGAATTGAGGACAGGGGGGGATGAAAAACTGTTTTTT.

The chain joins TRBV10-3 to TRBJ1-1, with D perhaps TRBD1 (5 bases). Germline V gene sequence: CDR1 ENHRY, CDR2 SYGVKD. V was cut by 0 bases and J by 4 bases, with 15 bases left in between. This CDR3 is built from 16 residues. CDR3 sequence reads: CAISESHAAGVTEAFF. DNA for the CDR3: TGTGCCATCAGTGAGTCCCACGCAGCGGGGGTCACTGAAGCTTTCTTT.

The J gene is TRBJ2-2, the V gene TRBV3-1 (or the pseudogene TRBV3-2); TRBD1 might be the D (5 bases). This CDR3 contains 16 residues. V was clipped by 1 base and J by 2 bases, with 11 bases between them. CDR1 and CDR2 (germline): LGHDT, YNNKEL (reference sequence). CDR3 residues: CASSQGWGSNTGELFF. DNA of the CDR3: TGTGCCAGCAGCCAAGGTTGGGGCAGCAACACCGGGGAGCTGTTTTTT.

The J gene is TRBJ1-1, the V gene TRBV19, with D unclear. This CDR3 spans 20 amino acids. Germline V gives CDR1 LNHDA, CDR2 SQIVND (reference sequence). Between the trimmed V and J ends, which lost 1 base and 5 bases, there was a span of 29 bases. The DNA of the CDR3 is TGTGCCAGTAGTATAGGCCCCTCGAGGTTGAACACCCGAGAGGATACTGAAGCTTTCTTT. Translation: CASSIGPSRLNTREDTEAFF.

The chain uses TRBV4-2 and TRBJ2-1, with TRBD2 identical over 9 bases. The CDR3 contains 16 residues. Germline assignment: CDR1 LGHNA and CDR2 YNFKEQ. With V trimmed by 1 base and J by 4 bases, 5 bases remained unmatched. The CDR3 nucleotides read TGTGCCAGCAGCCAAGGCATAGCGGGGGTTTACAATGAGCAGTTCTTC. The encoded protein is CASSQGIAGVYNEQFF.

The chain links TRBV9 to TRBJ2-5; D remains ambiguous. The germline V and J ends were trimmed by 1 base and 5 bases, with 12 bases remaining between them. The CDR3 is 14 amino acids. Germline V gene sequence: CDR1 SGDLS, CDR2 YYNGEE. The CDR3 region is CASSVLMVGETQYF. CDR3 DNA: TGTGCCAGCAGCGTACTTATGGTCGGGGAGACCCAGTACTTC.

The chain links TRBV24-1 to TRBJ1-1; the D is unclear. CDR1 and CDR2 (germline): KGHDR, SFDVKD. With 4 bases removed from V and 11 bases from J, the gap between germline ends came to 19 bases. The CDR3 runs to 14 residues. The CDR3 reads CATSDSGPSGRAFF. In DNA form, the CDR3 reads TGTGCCACCAGTGACTCTGGACCTAGCGGGAGGGCTTTCTTT.